Below are 2 T cell receptor beta chains sequenced from a single sample in a study of identical twins. From the 5' RACE reads, TCRdb called clonotypes with MiXCR, one entry per CDR3 protein. The top ten clones hold around 10% of a sample with a few hundred thousand distinct CDR3 sequences, around 18% of them seen once. Input material: naive T cells sorted from blood. The receptors stem from a man aged 45-65 years in good health.

In its sample, this clonotype was seen many times. The chain is built from TRBV5-1 and TRBJ2-5, with 10 bases fitting TRBD1. This CDR3 has 14 residues. The germline CDR1 and CDR2 sequences are SGHRS and YFSETQ. With V trimmed by 6 bases and J by 3 bases, 5 bases remained unmatched. In DNA, the CDR3 is TGCGCCAGCAACTACGGGACAGGGGAAGAGACCCAGTACTTC. Its translation: CASNYGTGEETQYF.

Only one count was recorded for this clonotype. The chain has TRBV2 and TRBJ2-5; D is undetermined. The germline V and J ends were trimmed by 5 bases and 5 bases, with 12 bases remaining between them. Germline CDR1 and CDR2: SNHLY and FYNNEI. This CDR3 is 13 amino acids long. CDR3 in DNA: TGTGCCAGCAGTCCTATCCCCCGGGAGACCCAGTACTTC. Its translation: CASSPIPRETQYF.